The 27 T cell receptor beta chains listed next were all sequenced from one sample in a study of vaccination effects on CD4 cells after COVID-19. Peptide-pool stimulation followed by sequencing identified expanded antigen-specific CD4+ clonotypes in the ViraFEST assay. Researchers isolated CD4+ T cells once about eleven days of culture had elapsed. The healthy vaccine recipients, who had no prior SARS-CoV-2 infection, showed negative nucleocapsid antibodies. Their antigens remain unidentified. The assay was immunoSEQ multiplex PCR, and TCRdb's table has in-frame clones only and misses some. The sample includes around 41,000 clones, around 76% seen only once; the top ten take 11%. The input for sequencing was CD4+ T cells from PBMCs cultured with SARS-CoV-2 spike peptides, taken before COVID-19 vaccination. Receptors originate from a human donor who received a COVID-19 vaccine.

This clone showed up just a few times. The V and J genes are TRBV5-1 and TRBJ1-5, with D uncertain. The germline CDR1 and CDR2 sequences are SGHRS and YFSETQ. CDR3 length equals 13 residues. Trimming took 5 bases from V and 4 from J, leaving 10 bases between them. CDR3 sequence: CASRPDPNQPQHF. CDR3 DNA sequence: TGCGCCAGCAGACCCGATCCAAATCAGCCCCAGCATTTT.

This chain uses TRBV9 with TRBJ2-3, with 9 positions matching TRBD2. CDR3 length equals 13 residues. Germline-derived CDR1 and CDR2 are SGDLS and YYNGEE. V trimming: 7 bases; J trimming: 3 bases; junction bases outside the gene matches: 3. In nucleotides, the CDR3 is TGTGCCAGCCAGCGGGGGGATACAGATACGCAGTATTTT. Protein: CASQRGDTDTQYF.

The chain recombines TRBV24-1 with TRBJ2-6, with 8 bases fitting TRBD1. CDR1 is KGHDR and CDR2 is SFDVKD in the germline V gene. The CDR3 spans 15 residues. After removal of 6 bases from V and 4 bases from J, the junction contained 4 bases not matched to a gene. Here the CDR3 reads CATSQGAGGANVLTF. CDR3 coding DNA: TGTGCCACCAGTCAGGGGGCCGGAGGGGCCAACGTCCTGACTTTC.

CDR3 region: CASSLLGVNEKLFF. DNA for the CDR3: TGTGCCAGCAGCTTATTAGGGGTGAATGAAAAACTGTTTTTT. The J gene is TRBJ1-4, the V gene TRBV5-8; TRBD1 might be the D (5 bases). Germline loops: CDR1 SGHTS, CDR2 YDEGEE. The V end lost 2 bases, the J end lost 5 bases, and 10 bases lay between the germline ends. The CDR3 is 14 amino acids.

The gene calls are TRBV7-2 and TRBJ1-5, with no clear D. The CDR3 length is 15 residues. Trimming stripped 1 base from V and 8 bases from J, with 15 bases between. The germline CDR1 and CDR2 sequences are SGHTA and FQGNSA. In DNA, the CDR3 is TGTGCCAGCAGCTTAGAGAGGCTGGGGAGTAAGCCCCAGCATTTT. Residues: CASSLERLGSKPQHF.

The chain recombines TRBV7-3 with TRBJ2-3, with 8 bases identical to TRBD2. Losses at the gene ends were 5 bases for V and 5 bases for J; bases not matched to a gene: 6. This CDR3 is built from 14 residues. Germline V gene sequence: CDR1 SGHTA, CDR2 FQGTGA. CDR3 in DNA: TGTGCCAGCAGCCTGCGGGGGGCTCTAGATACGCAGTATTTT. It encodes CASSLRGALDTQYF.

V usage is TRBV5-1 and J usage is TRBJ2-1; D is unresolved. V lost 0 bases, J lost 4 bases, and 8 bases lay in between. The germline V gene encodes CDR1 SGHRS and CDR2 YFSETQ. This CDR3 region has 14 residues. CDR3 bases: TGCGCCAGCAGCTTGGGTGTCCCATACAATGAGCAGTTCTTC. Protein: CASSLGVPYNEQFF.

This clone was observed a few times. J is TRBJ1-5 and V is TRBV2, with D unresolved. Trimming shortened V by 6 bases and J by 1 base, and 7 bases separated the two germline ends. Germline CDR1 SNHLY, CDR2 FYNNEI. This CDR3 has 13 residues. The chain's CDR3 is CASRGQSNQPQHF. The CDR3 nucleotides read TGTGCCAGCAGAGGTCAGAGCAATCAGCCCCAGCATTTT.

This chain connects TRBV30 to TRBJ1-1, with 8 bases matching TRBD1. With V trimmed by 4 bases and J by 2 bases, 6 bases remained unmatched. Germline-derived CDR1 and CDR2 are GTSNPN and SVGIG (reference sequence). The CDR3 contains 14 residues. The CDR3 region is CAWKYRGVNTEAFF. For the CDR3, the DNA is TGTGCCTGGAAATACAGGGGGGTAAACACTGAAGCTTTCTTT.

V and J are TRBV3-1 (or the pseudogene TRBV3-2) and TRBJ2-1; the D is unclear. CDR1 is LGHDT and CDR2 is YNNKEL in the germline V gene (reference sequence). The CDR3 sequence is 14 residues long. Trimming took off 0 bases at V and 5 bases at J, with 8 bases between the two ends. The CDR3 DNA is TGTGCCAGCAGCCAAGATTTGGCAGACAATGAGCAGTTCTTC. This encodes CASSQDLADNEQFF.

V gene TRBV5-5 combines with J gene TRBJ2-5; 10 bases are shared with TRBD1. V gave up 0 bases and J gave up 5 bases; unmatched junction bases: 1. This CDR3 is 14 amino acids long. The germline V gene encodes CDR1 SGHKS and CDR2 YYEKEE (reference sequence). The CDR3 DNA reads TGTGCCAGCAGCTTGGAGGACAGGGGGGAGACCCAGTACTTC. Protein product: CASSLEDRGETQYF.

J is TRBJ1-1 and V is TRBV12-3 or TRBV12-4, with D unclear. Trimming took 4 bases from V and 3 from J, leaving 6 bases between them. This CDR3 comprises 12 residues. CDR3: CASSSGYTEAFF. CDR3 coding DNA: TGTGCCAGCAGTTCCGGGTACACTGAAGCTTTCTTT.

The chain couples TRBV5-8 to TRBJ1-1, with a tentative D call TRBD1 (5 bases). Deletions cut 6 bases from V and 1 base from J, with 16 bases between. The CDR3 is 15 amino acids. Germline V gene lookup returns CDR1 SGHTS and CDR2 YDEGEE. The CDR3 sequence: CASKPQGHKNTEAFF. CDR3 in DNA: TGTGCCAGCAAGCCCCAGGGTCACAAGAACACTGAAGCTTTCTTT.

This clone was counted a few times. This chain uses TRBV19 with TRBJ2-2; D is undetermined. This CDR3 region has 15 residues. Per germline, CDR1 LNHDA and CDR2 SQIVND (reference sequence). The germline V and J ends were trimmed by 5 bases and 0 bases, with 10 bases remaining between them. The CDR3 sequence is CASSVRWANTGELFF. Written as DNA, the CDR3 is TGTGCCAGTAGTGTCCGGTGGGCGAACACCGGGGAGCTGTTTTTT.

This clone was observed a handful of times. The genes are TRBV3-1 (or the pseudogene TRBV3-2) and TRBJ1-6, with TRBD1 identical over 7 bases. The junction had 3 bases not matched to a gene; V was cut back by 4 bases and J by 3 bases. CDR3 length: 15 residues. Germline CDR1 LGHDT, CDR2 YNNKEL (reference sequence). For the CDR3, the DNA is TGTGCCAGCAGCCCAAGGGACAGCTATAATTCACCCCTCCACTTT. Residues: CASSPRDSYNSPLHF.

The chain employs TRBV12-3 or TRBV12-4 and TRBJ1-2; D unclear. The CDR3 is 13 amino acids. V was clipped by 4 bases and J by 8 bases, with 14 bases between them. CDR3 amino acids: CASSSGLRFGYTF. CDR3 DNA: TGTGCCAGCAGTTCCGGACTACGATTCGGCTACACCTTC.

This chain uses TRBV28 with TRBJ2-7, with 7 bases identical to TRBD1. The CDR3 has 13 residues. The germline CDR1 and CDR2 sequences are MDHEN and SYDVKM. Trimming at V came to 3 bases and at J to 8 bases, leaving 7 bases not matched to a gene. The CDR3 DNA is TGTGCCAGCAGTTTGACAGGGATCGGGAAGCAGTACGTC. Translation: CASSLTGIGKQYV.

This clone has a handful of counts. The chain employs TRBV27 and TRBJ1-5; D remains ambiguous. The CDR3 length is 16 residues. The germline gives CDR1 MNHEY, CDR2 SMNVEV (reference sequence). Between the trimmed V and J ends, which lost 5 bases and 0 bases, there was a span of 14 bases. DNA of the CDR3: TGTGCCAGCAGTCCGCGCAACACAGCTAGCAATCAGCCCCAGCATTTT. Its translation is CASSPRNTASNQPQHF.

This chain connects TRBV21-1 to TRBJ1-2. TRBV21-1 is recorded as a pseudogene. The CDR3 contains 14 residues. The CDR3 DNA reads as TGTGCCAGCAGCGGGCCATCGGGTTACTATGGCTACACCTTC. It specifies CASSGPSGYYGYTF.

The genes are TRBV5-1 and TRBJ2-1; 10 bases align to TRBD2. The CDR3 spans 17 residues. V shed 0 bases and J 4 bases; nucleotides not matched to a gene: 7. Germline CDR1 SGHRS, CDR2 YFSETQ. The CDR3 region has the DNA TGCGCCAGCAGCTTGGCCCTGTCTAGCGGGGGATACAATGAGCAGTTCTTC. Residues: CASSLALSSGGYNEQFF.

This clone came up a few times. The chain couples TRBV12-5 to TRBJ1-1; D ambiguous. From germline, CDR1 is LGHNT and CDR2 FRNRAP. The germline V and J ends were trimmed by 0 bases and 5 bases, with 10 bases remaining between them. The CDR3 sequence is 14 residues long. CDR3: CASGLVRVGTEAFF. In DNA, the CDR3 is TGTGCTAGTGGTTTGGTACGAGTCGGTACTGAAGCTTTCTTT.

The chain joins TRBV15 to TRBJ2-1; the match to TRBD2 covers 7 bases. CDR3 length: 17 residues. Germline loops: CDR1 LNHNV, CDR2 YYDKDF (reference sequence). V lost 2 bases to trimming and J lost 12 bases; unmatched junction nucleotides: 19. The CDR3 is CATSRMGGTLAYKGQFF. The CDR3 nucleotides are TGTGCCACCAGCAGAATGGGAGGGACTCTAGCCTACAAGGGGCAGTTCTTC.

The rearrangement links TRBV5-1 to TRBJ1-2, with no clear D. V lost 6 bases and J 5 bases, leaving 14 bases between the germline ends. The CDR3 is 13 amino acids. The germline V gene has CDR1 SGHRS and CDR2 YFSETQ. CDR3 in DNA: TGCGCCAGCACCCAAACGGTCGGGTATGGCTACACCTTC. It is translated as CASTQTVGYGYTF. Full variable domain (remainder filled in from reference TRBV5-1 and TRBJ1-2): KAGVTQTPRYLIKTRGQQVTLSCSPISGHRSVSWYQQTPGQGLQFLFEYFSETQRNKGNFPGRFSGRQFSNSRSEMNVSTLELGDSALYLCASTQTVGYGYTFGSGTRLTVV.

This clone came up a few times. The V and J genes are TRBV7-2 and TRBJ2-7, with D perhaps matching TRBD2 (5 bases). The germline V and J ends were trimmed by 5 bases and 6 bases, with 14 bases remaining between them. Germline V gene lookup returns CDR1 SGHTA and CDR2 FQGNSA. The CDR3 consists of 13 residues. The CDR3 loop reads CASSLTGLSEQYV. CDR3 nucleotide sequence: TGTGCCAGCAGCCTTACCGGACTTTCCGAGCAGTACGTC.

This clone was observed a handful of times. The V call is TRBV5-1, the J call TRBJ2-7; D might be TRBD2 (5 bases). V shed 1 base and J shed 4 bases, with 9 bases lying between them. The CDR3 consists of 13 residues. Germline-derived CDR1 and CDR2 are SGHRS and YFSETQ. The CDR3 is CASSLLSGYEQYV. As DNA, the CDR3 is TGCGCCAGCAGCTTGTTGTCGGGGTACGAGCAGTACGTC.

This sequence joins TRBV14 and TRBJ2-5; D gene uncertain. From germline, CDR1 is SGHDN and CDR2 FVKESK. V was clipped by 4 bases and J by 4 bases, with 13 bases between them. CDR3 size: 14 residues. The CDR3 loop reads CASSPQKRRETQYF. The CDR3 DNA follows: TGTGCCAGCAGCCCCCAAAAAAGACGAGAGACCCAGTACTTC. The full variable domain, in which reference TRBV14 and TRBJ2-5 provide the parts outside the CDR3, is EAGVTQFPSHSVIEKGQTVTLRCDPISGHDNLYWYRRVMGKEIKFLLHFVKESKQDESGMPNNRFLAERTGGTYSTLKVQPAELEDSGVYFCASSPQKRRETQYFGPGTRLLVL.

This clone was recorded once. This chain joins TRBV10-1 and TRBJ2-2; 8 bases map to TRBD1. This CDR3 spans 14 amino acids. The junction had 4 bases not matched to a gene; V was cut back by 6 bases and J by 4 bases. Germline V gives CDR1 WNHNN, CDR2 SYGVQD (reference sequence). In DNA form, the CDR3 reads TGCGCCAGCAGCAGGACAGGGACCACCGGGGAGCTGTTTTTT. This translates into CASSRTGTTGELFF.